A selection of T cell receptor beta chains follows, all from one sample in a study of CD8 T cells in Susac syndrome. MiXCR, run by TCRdb on the immunoSEQ multiplex PCR reads, gives a single entry per CDR3 protein. The sample includes about 82,000 distinct CDR3 sequences, roughly 96% of them seen just once. Sequencing input: CD8+ T cells from PBMCs. These receptor sequences come from a human donor with Susac syndrome. Both conserved end residues are part of each CDR3. The D gene is left open where the match is weak. The size field is filled for only some rows; it gives once, few, many or a size class.

size: .
J: TRBJ2-7
D: .
V: TRBV10-3
length: 15
DNA: TGTGCCATCAGGCGTGAAGGGTCCAGCTCCTACGAGCAGTACTTC
CDR3: CAIRREGSSSYEQYF

size: .
J: TRBJ2-5
D: TRBD2
V: TRBV20-1
length: 15
DNA: TGCAGTGCTAGAGATAGGAGCGGGGCTCAAGAGACCCAGTACTTC
CDR3: CSARDRSGAQETQYF

size: .
J: TRBJ2-7
D: .
V: TRBV6-2/TRBV6-3
length: 12
DNA: TGTGCCAGCAGTTCTCAGCTACGGGAGCAGTACTTC
CDR3: CASSSQLREQYF

size: .
J: TRBJ2-7
D: TRBD1
V: TRBV28
length: 13
DNA: TGTGCCAGCCATCGACAGGGCTCCTACGAGCAGTACTTC
CDR3: CASHRQGSYEQYF

size: .
J: TRBJ1-2
D: .
V: TRBV18
length: 13
DNA: TGTGCCAGCTCACCACCGGGGGGGTATGGCTACACCTTC
CDR3: CASSPPGGYGYTF

size: .
J: TRBJ1-1
D: .
V: TRBV4-3
length: 15
DNA: TGCGCCAGCAGCCAAGAGGGTAGGAGGAACACTGAAGCTTTCTTT
CDR3: CASSQEGRRNTEAFF

size: .
J: TRBJ2-7
D: TRBD1
V: TRBV12-3/TRBV12-4
length: 15
DNA: TGTGCCAGCAGTTCCCCGTCGGACAGGGTCTACGAGCAGTACTTC
CDR3: CASSSPSDRVYEQYF

size: .
J: TRBJ2-5
D: .
V: TRBV5-4
length: 14
DNA: TGTGCCAGCAGCCCCCGGTCCCTTGAGGAGACCCAGTACTTC
CDR3: CASSPRSLEETQYF

size: .
J: TRBJ2-7
D: TRBD1
V: TRBV5-1
length: 14
DNA: TGCGCCAGCAGCTCCCAGACAGGGGTCAACGAGCAGTACTTC
CDR3: CASSSQTGVNEQYF

size: .
J: TRBJ2-7
D: TRBD1
V: TRBV30
length: 15
DNA: TGTGCCTGGAGTGTACTAGGGGGACAGCTTTACGAGCAGTACTTC
CDR3: CAWSVLGGQLYEQYF

size: .
J: TRBJ1-6
D: TRBD1
V: TRBV5-1
length: 16
DNA: TGCGCCAGCAGCTTGGAAACAGGGGTGTATAATTCACCCCTCCACTTT
CDR3: CASSLETGVYNSPLHF

size: .
J: TRBJ1-4
D: .
V: TRBV20-1
length: 10
DNA: TGCAGTGCTGGAAATGAAAAACTGTTTTTT
CDR3: CSAGNEKLFF

size: .
J: TRBJ2-5
D: .
V: TRBV4-1
length: 17
DNA: TGCGCCAGCAGCCAAGAGGTCACAGGACCCCATCTAGAGACCCAGTACTTC
CDR3: CASSQEVTGPHLETQYF

size: .
J: TRBJ1-5
D: .
V: TRBV7-2
length: 14
DNA: TGTGCCAGCAGCCCAGCGGCAGGTGGCGGGCCCCAGCATTTT
CDR3: CASSPAAGGGPQHF

size: once
J: TRBJ2-7
D: .
V: TRBV20-1
length: 10
DNA: TGCAGCCCTAGGGCCTACGAGCAGTACTTC
CDR3: CSPRAYEQYF

size: .
J: TRBJ2-5
D: .
V: TRBV6-2/TRBV6-3
length: 14
DNA: TGTGCCAGCAGTTACACAACACACCAAGAGACCCAGTACTTC
CDR3: CASSYTTHQETQYF

size: .
J: TRBJ1-3
D: .
V: TRBV2
length: 15
DNA: TGTGCCAGCACCGCTTGGGAGGGCTCTGGAAACACCATATATTTT
CDR3: CASTAWEGSGNTIYF

size: .
J: TRBJ2-7
D: TRBD2
V: TRBV12-3/TRBV12-4
length: 15
DNA: TGTGCCAGCATTAGAGGACCACTAGCGGGGAGCGAGCAGTACTTC
CDR3: CASIRGPLAGSEQYF

size: .
J: TRBJ2-1
D: .
V: TRBV20-1
length: 11
DNA: TGCAGTGCTACGACACGGCCTGAGCAGTTCTTC
CDR3: CSATTRPEQFF

size: .
J: TRBJ1-1
D: .
V: TRBV29-1
length: 11
DNA: TGCAGCGTTGGGGTGGAGGGTGAAGCTTTCTTT
CDR3: CSVGVEGEAFF

size: once
J: TRBJ2-7
D: .
V: TRBV4-3
length: 16
DNA: TGCGCCAGCAGCCAAGATCTGGCAGGGTCTCCGTACGAGCAGTACTTC
CDR3: CASSQDLAGSPYEQYF

size: .
J: TRBJ2-7
D: .
V: TRBV7-2
length: 16
DNA: TGTGCCAGCAGCCTCGACTTGGCGGCCGGATCGGAAGAGCAGTACTTC
CDR3: CASSLDLAAGSEEQYF

size: .
J: TRBJ2-3
D: .
V: TRBV7-2
length: 15
DNA: TGTGCCAGCAGCTTAGTGACAGATAGCACAGATACGCAGTATTTT
CDR3: CASSLVTDSTDTQYF

size: .
J: TRBJ2-5
D: .
V: TRBV5-1
length: 12
DNA: TGCGCCAGCAGCCCGGGAGAAGAGACCCAGTACTTC
CDR3: CASSPGEETQYF

size: few
J: TRBJ2-3
D: .
V: TRBV9
length: 14
DNA: TGTGCCAGCAGCGTAGCGGGTAGCACAGATACGCAGTATTTT
CDR3: CASSVAGSTDTQYF

size: once
J: TRBJ2-7
D: .
V: TRBV5-1
length: 13
DNA: TGCGCCAGCAGCTCTCCGAGCTCCTACGAGCAGTACTTC
CDR3: CASSSPSSYEQYF

size: once
J: TRBJ2-3
D: .
V: TRBV27
length: 14
DNA: TGTGCCAGCAGCGAGATGGGGGCCGCAGATACGCAGTATTTT
CDR3: CASSEMGAADTQYF

size: .
J: TRBJ2-2
D: .
V: TRBV20-1
length: 16
DNA: TGCAGTGCCCGAGGTCCCGGGACGGCGAACACCGGGGAGCTGTTTTTT
CDR3: CSARGPGTANTGELFF

size: .
J: TRBJ1-5
D: .
V: TRBV18
length: 14
DNA: TGTGCCAGCTCACCATGGGCAGGGAATCAGCCCCAGCATTTT
CDR3: CASSPWAGNQPQHF

size: once
J: TRBJ1-4
D: TRBD1
V: TRBV7-8
length: 20
DNA: TGTGCCAGCAGCTTAGCGCTAACCCCCGGGACAGGGAAGGCTAATGAAAAACTGTTTTTT
CDR3: CASSLALTPGTGKANEKLFF

size: .
J: TRBJ1-1
D: .
V: TRBV18
length: 14
DNA: TGTGCCAGCTCAACTTTCACGGCGAACACTGAAGCTTTCTTT
CDR3: CASSTFTANTEAFF

size: .
J: TRBJ2-7
D: .
V: TRBV11-2
length: 16
DNA: TGTGCCAGCAGCCATAAGCGGGCCTCCCACGGGGGCGAGCAGTACTTC
CDR3: CASSHKRASHGGEQYF

size: .
J: TRBJ1-6
D: .
V: TRBV20-1
length: 15
DNA: TGCAGTGCTAGAGGTTCAGGACAGCCGGTTTCACCCCTCCACTTT
CDR3: CSARGSGQPVSPLHF

size: .
J: TRBJ1-5
D: .
V: TRBV28
length: 12
DNA: TGTGCCAGCGCACAGATTAATCAGCCCCAGCATTTT
CDR3: CASAQINQPQHF

size: few
J: TRBJ2-5
D: .
V: TRBV27
length: 13
DNA: TGTGCCAGCAGTCCCCGGGGCCAAGAGACCCAGTACTTC
CDR3: CASSPRGQETQYF

size: .
J: TRBJ1-5
D: .
V: TRBV30
length: 12
DNA: TGTGCCTGGAGTGGACAGAATCAGCCCCAGCATTTT
CDR3: CAWSGQNQPQHF

size: .
J: TRBJ1-2
D: TRBD1
V: TRBV5-1
length: 18
DNA: TGCGCCAGCAGCTTGTCGCCATCCCCGGGACAGGGGACGCAGGGCTACACCTTC
CDR3: CASSLSPSPGQGTQGYTF

size: .
J: TRBJ2-1
D: TRBD2
V: TRBV3-1
length: 13
DNA: TGTGCCAGCAGCTGGGAGCTAGCGGGGGGGCCAACATTC
CDR3: CASSWELAGGPTF

size: .
J: TRBJ1-1
D: .
V: TRBV20-1
length: 13
DNA: TGCAGTGCTAGACACCTCGGGAACACTGAAGCTTTCTTT
CDR3: CSARHLGNTEAFF

size: .
J: TRBJ2-5
D: TRBD2
V: TRBV24-1
length: 17
DNA: TGTGCCACCAGTGACCCAAAGATGGGACTAGCGGGAGAGACCCAGTACTTC
CDR3: CATSDPKMGLAGETQYF

size: .
J: TRBJ1-2
D: .
V: TRBV12-3/TRBV12-4
length: 11
DNA: TGTGCCAGCACGAGCAACTATGGCTACACCTTC
CDR3: CASTSNYGYTF

size: .
J: TRBJ1-1
D: TRBD1
V: TRBV20-1
length: 13
DNA: TGCAGCCTACCGGGACAGGGGCCCACTGAAGCTTTCTTT
CDR3: CSLPGQGPTEAFF

size: .
J: TRBJ2-7
D: TRBD1
V: TRBV6-2/TRBV6-3
length: 14
DNA: TGTGCCAGCAGCTCGGACAGGGCAGGGTACGAGCAGTACTTC
CDR3: CASSSDRAGYEQYF

size: .
J: TRBJ1-6
D: .
V: TRBV9
length: 18
DNA: TGTGCCAGCAGCGTATGGGCTTCAGCGGGGAAGGGGGACTCACCCCTCCACTTT
CDR3: CASSVWASAGKGDSPLHF

size: .
J: TRBJ1-5
D: .
V: TRBV4-3
length: 15
DNA: TGCGCCAGCAGCCAAGACAGGTTCAGCAATCAGCCCCAGCATTTT
CDR3: CASSQDRFSNQPQHF

size: .
J: TRBJ1-1
D: .
V: TRBV30
length: 13
DNA: TGTGCCTGGTCAGCACTGGGGAACACTGAAGCTTTCTTT
CDR3: CAWSALGNTEAFF

size: .
J: TRBJ2-7
D: .
V: TRBV3-1
length: 13
DNA: TGTGCCAGCAGCCCCTGGGCCAGCTACGAGCAGTACTTC
CDR3: CASSPWASYEQYF

size: .
J: TRBJ1-1
D: .
V: TRBV16
length: 14
DNA: TGTGCCAGCAGCCAATCGGCAGGGACCACTGAAGCTTTCTTT
CDR3: CASSQSAGTTEAFF

size: .
J: TRBJ2-1
D: .
V: TRBV14
length: 15
DNA: TGTGCCAGCAGCCAAGAGCGAGGTACCTACAATGAGCAGTTCTTC
CDR3: CASSQERGTYNEQFF

size: .
J: TRBJ1-2
D: TRBD1
V: TRBV6-5
length: 17
DNA: TGTGCCAGCAGTTACTCAAGGACAGGGGAGGTTGATAGGGGCTACACCTTC
CDR3: CASSYSRTGEVDRGYTF

size: .
J: TRBJ2-1
D: .
V: TRBV4-3
length: 15
DNA: TGCGCCAGCAGCCAAGATCTGCTGGACTACAATGAGCAGTTCTTC
CDR3: CASSQDLLDYNEQFF

size: .
J: TRBJ2-7
D: .
V: TRBV7-9
length: 16
DNA: TGTGCCAGCAGCTTAGACTACGGGACCAATTTCTACGAGCAGTACTTC
CDR3: CASSLDYGTNFYEQYF

size: .
J: TRBJ1-5
D: TRBD1
V: TRBV4-2
length: 14
DNA: TGTGCCAGCAGCTCCCAGGGGGCGCGGCAGCCCCAGCATTTT
CDR3: CASSSQGARQPQHF